The entry that follows covers one T cell receptor beta chain sequence. Its antigen is undetermined. This record belongs to a study of cytomegalovirus exposure and HLA in healthy donors. Vbeta (60) and Jbeta (13) primers were used in the PCR. Using immunoSEQ multiplex PCR, the repertoire was profiled, and TCRdb retains in-frame clones only, with some absent. The table has around 76,000 clones, under 80% seen once. The study, taken as a whole, reports: According to the study, around 180 TCR beta chains were cytomegalovirus-associated. Many donors shared some public TCRs, even though most TCR sequences were rare.

The CDR3 has 14 residues. The germline V gene has CDR1 MDHEN and CDR2 SYDVKM. The V and J ends lost 6 bases and 3 bases respectively, with 11 bases between them. The chain joins TRBV28 to TRBJ1-4; D remains unclear. The clonotype was recovered from a man in his forties or fifties in good health and CMV-seronegative. Specimen: PBMCs. DNA of the CDR3: TGTGCCAGCAGGTCGAGCGTCTCTAATGAAAAACTGTTTTTT. Translated: CASRSSVSNEKLFF.